This T cell receptor (beta chain) was found in a study of shared T cell receptors in the human thymus. CDR1 and CDR2 from the germline V gene are SNHLY and FYNNEI. Both ends counted, the CDR3 spans 14 residues. As regards this clone: The CDR3 does not close with the conserved phenylalanine or tryptophan, likely indicating a read error. The DNA is omitted, as the CDR3 cannot be located on it reliably, and the CDR3 follows TCRdb's listing.

Generated by immunoSEQ multiplex PCR, the TCRdb table keeps only in-frame clones and is missing some. This sample has approximately 730,000 clones, with approximately 85% found just once. Separately, the same data were catalogued under a study of human thymus T cells.

Sequences were obtained from thymocytes. The TCR comes from a girl under three years old with a congenital heart defect. This sequence joins TRBV2 and TRBJ1-1. The CDR3 is CASSEALSPLGRGI.